This T cell receptor (beta chain) was recorded in a study of PD-L1 blockade in urothelial cancer. About the study: Atezolizumab was started by patients in the mid-2010s at 1,200 mg intravenously every 3 weeks. Between 0 and 3 prior chemotherapy regimens had been given to patients.

The V gene's germline CDR1 is LGHNA and CDR2 YSLEER. The junction had 13 bases not matched to a gene; V was cut back by 2 bases and J by 3 bases. The CDR3 contains 17 residues. Measured with immunoSEQ multiplex PCR; TCRdb has only the in-frame clones, and not every one. The sample has around 50,000 clones, more than 75% seen once. Time point given: peripheral blood 6 weeks after treatment start. The rearrangement joins TRBV4-3 to TRBJ2-7, with 7 bases that match TRBD2. Material: PBMCs, obtained around atezolizumab (anti-PD-L1) treatment. The sequence derives from a man aged 60 to 75 with urothelial cancer. This CDR3 is CASSQQTGASGFYEQYF. The CDR3 DNA reads TGCGCCAGCAGCCAACAGACCGGGGCTAGCGGTTTCTACGAGCAGTACTTC.